These T cell receptor beta chains were read from a single sample in a study of blood T cell repertoires in COVID-19. The table came from immunoSEQ multiplex PCR; TCRdb's copy has only in-frame clones and leaves some out. The repertoire includes about 250,000 clones, approximately 90% of them detected once, and around 3% sits in the top ten. The sequencing input was peripheral blood. The source is a man between 18 and 35 years old with active or convalescent COVID-19. CDR3s include the opening cysteine and the closing phenylalanine or tryptophan. The D gene is left open where the match is weak. The size of a clone is reported for some rows only, either as once, few or many, or as a class for expanded clones.

TRBJ2-1 TRBD1 NA TRBV6-2/TRBV6-3 TGTGCCAGCAGCCGTGGACAGGTGTACAATGAGCAGTTCTTC CASSRGQVYNEQFF
TRBJ2-7 TRBD1 once TRBV15 TGTGCCACCAGCAGAGAGATGGGACAGGGGTCCTACGAGCAGTACTTC CATSREMGQGSYEQYF
TRBJ2-7 TRBD2 NA TRBV28 TGTGCCAGCAGTCTGCCTCGTCTAGCGGAGCCCTCCTACGAGCAGTACTTC CASSLPRLAEPSYEQYF
TRBJ2-7 NA NA TRBV10-3 TGTGCCATCAGGGACAGCGACGAGCAGTACTTC CAIRDSDEQYF
TRBJ2-3 NA NA TRBV10-3 TGTGCCATCAGTGAGTCTGCTAGTGGCGATACGCAGTATTTT CAISESASGDTQYF
TRBJ1-2 NA NA TRBV5-6 TGTGCCAGCAGCCCGGGGGACTATGGCTACACCTTC CASSPGDYGYTF
TRBJ2-5 TRBD2 NA TRBV5-4 TGTGCCAGCAGCTTGAGGGCGGGAGGGGAGACCCAGTACTTC CASSLRAGGETQYF
TRBJ2-1 NA NA TRBV27 TGTGCCAGCAGTTTGTCAGGGATCCCCTACAATGAGCAGTTCTTC CASSLSGIPYNEQFF
TRBJ1-1 TRBD1 NA TRBV15 TGTGCCACCAGCAGTTATAAGGGGGCAGGGTCGGATGAAGCTTTCTTT CATSSYKGAGSDEAFF
TRBJ1-5 NA NA TRBV18 TGTGCCAGCTCACTATATAACAGTCTGCGCAAAGGTCAGCCCCAGCATTTT CASSLYNSLRKGQPQHF
TRBJ2-5 TRBD1 NA TRBV18 TGTGCCAGCTCACAGGGACAGGGGAAAGAGACCCAGTACTTC CASSQGQGKETQYF
TRBJ2-7 TRBD2 NA TRBV11-3 TGTGCCAGCACCGGGGGGTTCGCCTACGAGCAGTACTTC CASTGGFAYEQYF
TRBJ2-1 TRBD2 NA TRBV4-1 TGCGCCAGCAGCCCCGAGGGACTAGCGGGATTGAATGAGCAGTTCTTC CASSPEGLAGLNEQFF
TRBJ1-2 NA NA TRBV11-2 TGTGCCAGCAATCTTGGGGGGGCGGGTGGCTACACCTTC CASNLGGAGGYTF
TRBJ1-2 TRBD1 once TRBV9 TGTGCCAGCAGCGTAGAGGACAGGGGGAATCCCTATGGCTACACCTTC CASSVEDRGNPYGYTF
TRBJ1-1 NA NA TRBV7-2 TGTGCCAGCAGCTTAGGGGGGGTTATAAGGACTGAAGCTTTCTTT CASSLGGVIRTEAFF
TRBJ1-3 NA NA TRBV6-1 TGTGCCAGCAGTGAAAAGGCGGCTGGAAACACCATATATTTT CASSEKAAGNTIYF
TRBJ2-3 TRBD2 NA TRBV27 TGTGCCAGCAGTTTCCGCCTAGCGGGAGGAACAGATACGCAGTATTTT CASSFRLAGGTDTQYF
TRBJ2-7 NA NA TRBV7-8 TGTGCCAGCAGTCAAATGTACGAGCAGTACTTC CASSQMYEQYF
TRBJ1-2 NA NA TRBV7-2 TGTACCAGCAGCTTAGGACAGAACTATGGCTACACCTTC CTSSLGQNYGYTF
TRBJ1-1 NA NA TRBV28 TGTGCCAGCCTTAGTCAGGGGTTGAACACTGAAGCTTTCTTT CASLSQGLNTEAFF
TRBJ2-1 TRBD2 NA TRBV11-3 TGTGCCAGCAGCCCAGAGCTAGCGGGTGACAATGAGCAGTTCTTC CASSPELAGDNEQFF
TRBJ1-1 TRBD1 NA TRBV6-5 TGTGCCAGCAGTTCGACAGGGCTCGGGGTGAACACTGAAGCTTTCTTT CASSSTGLGVNTEAFF
TRBJ2-7 TRBD1 NA TRBV7-9 TGTGCCAGCAGCTCGACCGGGACAGGGTCCTACGAGCAGTACTTC CASSSTGTGSYEQYF
TRBJ1-2 TRBD1 NA TRBV5-1 TGCGCCAGCAGCTTGTCTCCCGGGACAGGGAGCGGCTACACCTTC CASSLSPGTGSGYTF
TRBJ1-5 NA NA TRBV19 TGTGCCAGTAAGCCTAATAGCAATCAGCCCCAGCATTTT CASKPNSNQPQHF
TRBJ1-5 NA few TRBV28 TGTGCCAGCAGTGACCCCGGGAGTCTCGATCCTCTCGCTTATAGCAATCAGCCCCAGCATTTT CASSDPGSLDPLAYSNQPQHF